This TCR beta chain was sequenced for a study of T cell clonality in common variable immunodeficiency. Assay used: immunoSEQ multiplex PCR; TCRdb lists only in-frame clones, some missing. The sample has about 31,000 clones, none seen only once. Study observations and caveats: The cause of increased CVID clonality remains unclear without subpopulation sequencing. Reportedly, TCR beta sequences from common variable immunodeficiency showed fewer deletions and N-nucleotide insertions.

The table lists this clone with a few counts. Its antigen is not known. Read sequence stops 3 residues before the CDR3 end, and the germline J gene provides the missing end. Germline lookup yields CDR1 SGHVS and CDR2 FQNEAQ. The CDR3 is 12 residues long. V dropped 5 bases and J dropped 3 bases, with 8 bases sitting between them. Aged about 9 to 64 years, CVID subjects averaged around 43 years old. Patients and controls were mostly of Caucasian heritage. The genes are TRBV7-8 and TRBJ2-7; D is undetermined. Material: peripheral blood mononuclear cells. This clonotype originated in a human donor with common variable immunodeficiency. CDR3 bases read: TGTGCCAGCAGCGCCTACAGCTACGAG. Its protein is CASSAYSYE. In full, the CDR3 is CASSAYSYEQYF.